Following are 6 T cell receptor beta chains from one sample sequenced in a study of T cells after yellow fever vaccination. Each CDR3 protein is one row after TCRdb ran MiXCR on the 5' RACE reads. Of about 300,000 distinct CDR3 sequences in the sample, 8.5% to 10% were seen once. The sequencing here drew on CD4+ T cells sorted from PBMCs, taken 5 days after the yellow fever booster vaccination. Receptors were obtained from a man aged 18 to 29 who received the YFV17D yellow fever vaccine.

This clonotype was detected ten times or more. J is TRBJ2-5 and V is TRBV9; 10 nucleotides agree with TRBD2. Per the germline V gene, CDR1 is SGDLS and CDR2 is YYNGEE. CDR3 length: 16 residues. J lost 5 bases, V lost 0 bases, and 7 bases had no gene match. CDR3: CASSVVSGGAGETQYF. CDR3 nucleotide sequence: TGTGCCAGCAGCGTAGTCAGCGGGGGGGCCGGGGAGACCCAGTACTTC.

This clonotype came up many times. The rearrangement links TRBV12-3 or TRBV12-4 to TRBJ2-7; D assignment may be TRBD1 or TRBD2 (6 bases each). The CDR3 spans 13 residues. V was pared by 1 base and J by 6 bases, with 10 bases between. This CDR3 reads CASSLGWGAEQYV. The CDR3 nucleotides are TGTGCCAGCAGTTTAGGATGGGGGGCCGAGCAGTACGTC.

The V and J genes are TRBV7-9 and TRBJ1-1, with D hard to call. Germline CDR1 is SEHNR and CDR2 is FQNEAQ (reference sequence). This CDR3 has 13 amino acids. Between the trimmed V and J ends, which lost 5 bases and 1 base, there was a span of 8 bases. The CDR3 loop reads CASSTRGNTEAFF. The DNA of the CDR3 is TGTGCCAGCAGCACTAGAGGGAACACTGAAGCTTTCTTT.

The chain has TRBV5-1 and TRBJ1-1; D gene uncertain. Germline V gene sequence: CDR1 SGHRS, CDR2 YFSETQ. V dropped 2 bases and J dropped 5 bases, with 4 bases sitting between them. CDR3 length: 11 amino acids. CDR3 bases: TGCGCCAGCAGCTTCGGTACTGAAGCTTTCTTT. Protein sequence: CASSFGTEAFF. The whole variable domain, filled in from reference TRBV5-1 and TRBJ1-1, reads KAGVTQTPRYLIKTRGQQVTLSCSPISGHRSVSWYQQTPGQGLQFLFEYFSETQRNKGNFPGRFSGRQFSNSRSEMNVSTLELGDSALYLCASSFGTEAFFGQGTRLTVV.

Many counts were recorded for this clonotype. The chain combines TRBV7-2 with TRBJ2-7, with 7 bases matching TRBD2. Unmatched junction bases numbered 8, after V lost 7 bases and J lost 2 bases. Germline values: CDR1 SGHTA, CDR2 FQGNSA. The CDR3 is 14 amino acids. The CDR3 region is CASTPLAGAYEQYF. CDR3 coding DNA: TGTGCCAGCACCCCTCTGGCGGGGGCCTACGAGCAGTACTTC.

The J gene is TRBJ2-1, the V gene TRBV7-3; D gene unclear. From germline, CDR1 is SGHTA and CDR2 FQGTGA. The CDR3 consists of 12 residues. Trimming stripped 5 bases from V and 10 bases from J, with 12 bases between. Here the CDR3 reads CASSEVMGEQFF. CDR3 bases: TGTGCCAGCAGCGAAGTAATGGGGGAGCAGTTCTTC.